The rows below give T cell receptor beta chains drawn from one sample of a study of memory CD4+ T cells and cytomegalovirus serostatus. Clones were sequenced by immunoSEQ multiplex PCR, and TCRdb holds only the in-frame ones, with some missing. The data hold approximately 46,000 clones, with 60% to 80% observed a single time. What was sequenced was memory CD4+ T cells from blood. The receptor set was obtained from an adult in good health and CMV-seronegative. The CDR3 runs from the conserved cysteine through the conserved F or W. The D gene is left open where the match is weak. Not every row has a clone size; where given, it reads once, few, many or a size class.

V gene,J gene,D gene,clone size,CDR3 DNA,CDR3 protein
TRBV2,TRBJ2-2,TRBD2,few,TGTGCCAGCAGTGTTTGGACTAGCGTTGGCGGGGAGCTGTTTTTT,CASSVWTSVGGELFF
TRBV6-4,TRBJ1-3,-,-,TGTGCCAGCAGTGACTCGGTTTTGAGAGTTTCTGGAAACACCATATATTTT,CASSDSVLRVSGNTIYF
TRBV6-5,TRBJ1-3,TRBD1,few,TGTGCCAGCAGATTGGACAGGAGCTCTGGAAACACCATATATTTT,CASRLDRSSGNTIYF
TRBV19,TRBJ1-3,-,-,TGTGCCAGTAGTACTGGACTGAGTGGAAACACCATATATTTT,CASSTGLSGNTIYF
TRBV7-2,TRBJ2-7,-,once,TGTGCCAGCAGTTTTGGGGTAGGTCCCTACGAGCAGTACTTC,CASSFGVGPYEQYF
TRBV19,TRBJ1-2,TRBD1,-,TGTGCCAGTAGAAACCGGGACAGGGCCTATGGCTACACCTTC,CASRNRDRAYGYTF
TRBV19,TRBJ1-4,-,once,TGTGCCAGTAGTATCCGCGGGGGCTCTACTAATGAAAAACTGTTTTTT,CASSIRGGSTNEKLFF
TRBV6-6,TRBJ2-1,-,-,TGTGCCAGCAGATTCGGAACACACAATGAGCAGTTCTTC,CASRFGTHNEQFF
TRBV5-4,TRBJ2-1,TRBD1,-,TGTGCCAGCAGCCTTGGGGACAGGGGTCCCGGCGATGAGCAGTTCTTC,CASSLGDRGPGDEQFF
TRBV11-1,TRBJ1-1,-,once,TGTGCCAGCAGCTTGGACGCTGAAGCTTTCTTT,CASSLDAEAFF
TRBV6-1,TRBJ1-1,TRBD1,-,TGTGCCAGCAGTAGACCGACAGGGACTGTTACTGAAGCTTTCTTT,CASSRPTGTVTEAFF
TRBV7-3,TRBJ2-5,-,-,TGTGCCAGCAGCTTAAAAGGAGGGACAGCGCGTATGCAAGAGACCCAGTACTTC,CASSLKGGTARMQETQYF
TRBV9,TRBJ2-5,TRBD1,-,TGTGCCAGCAGCTATAGGGGGCAGGGTCTGGAGACCCAGTACTTC,CASSYRGQGLETQYF
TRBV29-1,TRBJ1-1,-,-,TGCAGCGCCCGTGAGGGGGGGGCTCGGACTGAAGCTTTCTTT,CSAREGGARTEAFF
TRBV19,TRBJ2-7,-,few,TGTGCCAGTAGTCCCGGGACTTCGATGGGCGAGCAGTACTTC,CASSPGTSMGEQYF
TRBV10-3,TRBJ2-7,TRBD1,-,TGTGCCACAAGGGAGACAGGGAACTCCTACGAGCAGTACTTC,CATRETGNSYEQYF
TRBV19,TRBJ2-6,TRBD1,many,TGTGCCAGTAGTACGGGATGGGGACAGGGTGGAAGGTGGAGGGGGGCCAACGTCCTGACTTTC,CASSTGWGQGGRWRGANVLTF
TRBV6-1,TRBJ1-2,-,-,TGTGCCAGCACCCAAAACGGGGGCTATGGCTACACCTTC,CASTQNGGYGYTF
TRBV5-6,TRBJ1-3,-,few,TGTGCCAGCAGCTTGGTCGGGAGTTCTGGAAACACCATATATTTT,CASSLVGSSGNTIYF
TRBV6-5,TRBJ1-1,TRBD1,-,TGTGCCAGCAGTAATGGACAGGGTATCACTGAAGCTTTCTTT,CASSNGQGITEAFF
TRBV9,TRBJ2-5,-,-,TGTGCCAGCAGCGTATCCTCCGGGGTTCGGCAAGAGACCCAGTACTTC,CASSVSSGVRQETQYF
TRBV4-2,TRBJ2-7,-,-,TGTGCCAGCAGCCAAGAAGCGAGCAGGGGGGCCTACGAGCAGTACTTC,CASSQEASRGAYEQYF
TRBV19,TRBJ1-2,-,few,TGTGCCAGTAGTATAGGCGGGACTGGCTACACCTTC,CASSIGGTGYTF
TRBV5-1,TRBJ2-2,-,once,TGCGCCAGCAGCTTGACAACGAACACCGGGGAGCTGTTTTTT,CASSLTTNTGELFF
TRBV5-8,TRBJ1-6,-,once,TGTGCCAGCAGCTTGGGGGAGGCCAATTCACCCCTCCACTTT,CASSLGEANSPLHF
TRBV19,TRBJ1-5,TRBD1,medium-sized,TGTGCCAGTAGTAGACAGGGGCAGGATCAGCCCCAGCATTTT,CASSRQGQDQPQHF
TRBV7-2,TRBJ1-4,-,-,TGTGCCAGCAGCTTCGGCATATCTAATGAAAAACTGTTTTTT,CASSFGISNEKLFF
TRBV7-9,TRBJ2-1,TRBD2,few,TGTGCCAGCAGCTTAGCGAGGCTAGCGGAGGATGAGCAGTTCTTC,CASSLARLAEDEQFF
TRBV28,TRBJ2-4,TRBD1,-,TGTGCCAGCTCACGTCCCGGGACAGGGGGCAGGAACATTCAGTACTTC,CASSRPGTGGRNIQYF
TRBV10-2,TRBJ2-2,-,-,TGCGCCAGCAGTGAGTCAGGGAACACCGGGGAGCTGTTTTTT,CASSESGNTGELFF
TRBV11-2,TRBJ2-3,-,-,TGTGCCAGCAGCTCCGTGGGGTGGGACACAGATACGCAGTATTTT,CASSSVGWDTDTQYF
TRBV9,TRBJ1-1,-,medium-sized,TGTGCCAGCAGCGTAGCGGGGCAGGGGTCCACTGAAGCTTTCTTT,CASSVAGQGSTEAFF
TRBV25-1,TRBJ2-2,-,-,TGTGCCAGCAGTCCACGGGACAACACCGCCGGGGAGCTGTTTTTT,CASSPRDNTAGELFF
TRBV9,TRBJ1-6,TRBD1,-,TGTGCCAGCAGCGGTGGACAGGAGAATTCACCCCTCCACTTT,CASSGGQENSPLHF
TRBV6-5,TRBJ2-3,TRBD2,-,TGTGCCAGCAGTGGACTAGCGGGGGCAGATACGCAGTATTTT,CASSGLAGADTQYF
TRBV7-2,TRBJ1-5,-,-,TGTGCCAGCCAAAATCGCCGGGGGGACGGACAGCCCCAGCATTTT,CASQNRRGDGQPQHF
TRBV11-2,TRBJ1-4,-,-,TGTGCCAGCAGCAGCCGGGACAAGGGCTTTTCCAATGAAAAACTGTTTTTT,CASSSRDKGFSNEKLFF
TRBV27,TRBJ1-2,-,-,TGTGCCAGCAGTTACAGGGATAACTATGGCTACACCTTC,CASSYRDNYGYTF
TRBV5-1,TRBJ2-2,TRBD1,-,TGCGCCAGCAGCTTGGACGGTAGGACAGGGTTTTCCGGGGAGCTGTTTTTT,CASSLDGRTGFSGELFF
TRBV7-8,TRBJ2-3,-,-,TGTGCCAGCAGCTCCTTGCGTGTGGGGTCACTCACAGATACGCAGTATTTT,CASSSLRVGSLTDTQYF
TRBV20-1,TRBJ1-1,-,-,TGCAGTGCTGGGACGAACACTGAAGCTTTCTTT,CSAGTNTEAFF